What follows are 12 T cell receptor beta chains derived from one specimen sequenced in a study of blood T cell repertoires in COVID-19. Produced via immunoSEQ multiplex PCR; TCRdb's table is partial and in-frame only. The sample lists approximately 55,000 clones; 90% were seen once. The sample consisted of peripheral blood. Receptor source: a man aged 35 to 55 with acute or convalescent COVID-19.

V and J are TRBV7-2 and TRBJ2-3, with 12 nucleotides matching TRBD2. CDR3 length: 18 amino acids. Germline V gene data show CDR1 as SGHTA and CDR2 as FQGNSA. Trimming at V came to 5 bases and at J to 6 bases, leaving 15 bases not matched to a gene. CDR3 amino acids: CASSPGLAGYPRRDTQYF. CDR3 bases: TGTGCCAGCAGCCCGGGACTAGCGGGCTATCCCCGACGGGATACGCAGTATTTT.

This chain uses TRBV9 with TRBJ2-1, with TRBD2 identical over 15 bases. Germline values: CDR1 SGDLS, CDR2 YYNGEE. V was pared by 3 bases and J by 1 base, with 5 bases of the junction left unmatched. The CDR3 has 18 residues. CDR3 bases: TGTGCCAGCAGCGCAGCGGGACTAGCGGGAGGATCCTACAATGAGCAGTTCTTC. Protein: CASSAAGLAGGSYNEQFF.

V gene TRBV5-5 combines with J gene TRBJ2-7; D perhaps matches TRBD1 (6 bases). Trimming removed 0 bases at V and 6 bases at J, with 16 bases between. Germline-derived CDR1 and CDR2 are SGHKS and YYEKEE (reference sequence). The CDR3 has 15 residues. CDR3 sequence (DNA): TGTGCCAGCAGCTTGGGATTGGGCCAGGGGATCGAGCAGTACTTC. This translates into CASSLGLGQGIEQYF.

The CDR3 sequence is CASSSLGRPEQFF. The CDR3 nucleotides read TGTGCCAGCAGCTCCCTTGGCAGGCCAGAGCAGTTCTTC. The chain is built from TRBV7-9 and TRBJ2-1; no clear D. V dropped 4 bases and J dropped 10 bases, with 14 bases sitting between them. Per the germline V gene, CDR1 is SEHNR and CDR2 is FQNEAQ (reference sequence). This CDR3 has 13 residues.

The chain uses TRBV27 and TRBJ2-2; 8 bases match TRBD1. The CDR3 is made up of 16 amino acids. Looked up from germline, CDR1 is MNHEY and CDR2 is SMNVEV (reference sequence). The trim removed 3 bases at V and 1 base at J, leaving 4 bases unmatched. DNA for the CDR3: TGTGCCAGCAGTTTCTTAGGGACAGGGAACACCGGGGAGCTGTTTTTT. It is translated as CASSFLGTGNTGELFF.

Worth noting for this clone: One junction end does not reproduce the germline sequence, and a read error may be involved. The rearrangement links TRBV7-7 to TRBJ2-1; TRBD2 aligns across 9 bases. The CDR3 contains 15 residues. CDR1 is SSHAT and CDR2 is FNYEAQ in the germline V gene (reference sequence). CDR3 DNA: TGTGCTAGCAGCCCCGGCGGGAGGGCCTCGTATGAGCAGTTCTTC. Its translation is CASSPGGRASYEQFF.

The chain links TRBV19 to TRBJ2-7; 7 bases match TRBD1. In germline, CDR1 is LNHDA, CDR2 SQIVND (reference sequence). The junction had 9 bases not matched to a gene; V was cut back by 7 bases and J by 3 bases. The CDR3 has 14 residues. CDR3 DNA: TGTGCCAGTACCTACTCTCGGGACAGCTACGAGCAGTACTTC. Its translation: CASTYSRDSYEQYF.

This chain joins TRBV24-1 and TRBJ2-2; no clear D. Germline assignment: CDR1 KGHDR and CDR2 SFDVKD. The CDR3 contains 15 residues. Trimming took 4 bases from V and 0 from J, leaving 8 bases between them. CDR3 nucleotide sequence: TGTGCCACCAGTGAAATTTTCGCGAACACCGGGGAGCTGTTTTTT. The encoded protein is CATSEIFANTGELFF.

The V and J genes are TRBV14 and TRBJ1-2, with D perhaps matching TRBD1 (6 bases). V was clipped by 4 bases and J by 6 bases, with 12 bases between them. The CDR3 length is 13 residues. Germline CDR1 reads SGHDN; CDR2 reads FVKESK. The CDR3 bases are TGTGCCAGCAGCCCCGGGACATGGGATGGCTACACCTTC. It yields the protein CASSPGTWDGYTF. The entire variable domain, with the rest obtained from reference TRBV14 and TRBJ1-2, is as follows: EAGVTQFPSHSVIEKGQTVTLRCDPISGHDNLYWYRRVMGKEIKFLLHFVKESKQDESGMPNNRFLAERTGGTYSTLKVQPAELEDSGVYFCASSPGTWDGYTFGSGTRLTVV.

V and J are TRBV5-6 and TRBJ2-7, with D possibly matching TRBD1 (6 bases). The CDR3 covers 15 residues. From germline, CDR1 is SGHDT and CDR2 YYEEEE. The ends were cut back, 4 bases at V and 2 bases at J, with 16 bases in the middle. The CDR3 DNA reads TGTGCCAGCAGCCCCCGTTCGGGACACCCCTACGAGCAGTACTTC. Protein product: CASSPRSGHPYEQYF.

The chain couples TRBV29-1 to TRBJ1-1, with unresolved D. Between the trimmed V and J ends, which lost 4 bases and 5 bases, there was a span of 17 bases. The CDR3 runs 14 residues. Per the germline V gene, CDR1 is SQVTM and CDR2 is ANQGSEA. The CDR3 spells CSVAGGRGGTEAFF. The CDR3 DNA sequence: TGCAGCGTTGCAGGAGGCCGGGGAGGAACTGAAGCTTTCTTT.

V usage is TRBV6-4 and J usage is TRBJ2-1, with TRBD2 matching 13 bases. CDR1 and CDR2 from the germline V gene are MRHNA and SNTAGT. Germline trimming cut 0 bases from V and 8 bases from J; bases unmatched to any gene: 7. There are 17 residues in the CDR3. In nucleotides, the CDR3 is TGTGCCAGCAGTGACTCAACTAGCGGGAGGGACGTAGATGAGCAGTTCTTC. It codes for CASSDSTSGRDVDEQFF.